These 30 T cell receptor beta chains were all obtained from the same sample, sequenced in a study of cytomegalovirus exposure and HLA in healthy donors. PCR was performed using 60 Vbeta and 13 Jbeta primers. TCRdb's table, derived via immunoSEQ multiplex PCR, lists solely in-frame clones and lacks some. The sample shows some 130,000 clones, over 70% of them seen only once. Sequences were obtained from PBMCs. The receptors shown here come from a man in his forties in good health and CMV-seronegative.

V is TRBV27 and J is TRBJ2-5, with 7 bases fitting TRBD2. The CDR3 loop spans 14 amino acids. Germline CDR1 MNHEY, CDR2 SMNVEV (reference sequence). V was clipped by 5 bases and J by 0 bases; unmatched bases: 3. CDR3 region: CASSRRGDQETQYF. In DNA, the CDR3 is TGTGCCAGCAGTCGCCGGGGGGACCAAGAGACCCAGTACTTC.

This clone was picked up one time. The chain is built from TRBV5-1 and TRBJ1-3, with a weak D call TRBD1 (5 bases). Deletions cut 0 bases from V and 4 bases from J, with 11 bases between. The CDR3 covers 15 residues. Germline CDR1 SGHRS, CDR2 YFSETQ. CDR3 sequence: CASSLATGVGNTIYF. The CDR3 DNA reads as TGCGCCAGCAGCTTGGCTACAGGAGTAGGAAACACCATATATTTT.

There are a few counts of this clone. The rearrangement joins TRBV5-6 to TRBJ2-7, with D tentatively TRBD1 (6 bases). The germline gives CDR1 SGHDT, CDR2 YYEEEE. V lost 0 bases and J lost 5, with 9 bases in between. The CDR3 has 13 residues. CDR3 amino acids: CASSLGGRNEQYF. As DNA, the CDR3 is TGTGCCAGCAGCTTGGGGGGGCGCAACGAGCAGTACTTC. The variable domain in full, completed from reference TRBV5-6 and TRBJ2-7, reads DAGVTQSPTHLIKTRGQQVTLRCSPKSGHDTVSWYQQALGQGPQFIFQYYEEEERQRGNFPDRFSGHQFPNYSSELNVNALLLGDSALYLCASSLGGRNEQYFGPGTRLTVT.

The rearrangement uses TRBV10-3 and TRBJ1-1, with 8 bases fitting TRBD1. J was trimmed by 10 bases and V by 2 bases; bases with no gene match: 6. CDR1 and CDR2 from the germline V gene are ENHRY and SYGVKD. The CDR3 runs 13 residues. The CDR3, as DNA: TGTGCCATCAGTGAGCCGGAACAGGGGGGAGCTTTCTTT. Its protein is CAISEPEQGGAFF.

In its sample, this clone was seen once. This rearrangement joins TRBV6-8 to TRBJ2-5, with TRBD1 matching 9 bases. TRBJ2-7 matches the DNA end more closely, so the J call is doubtful. The CDR3 is 13 amino acids. Germline CDR1 is MNHGY and CDR2 is SAAAGT. The CDR3 DNA is TGTGCCTTACCCAAGGGACAGGGCTACGAGCAGTACTTC. It is translated as CALPKGQGYEQYF.

The rearrangement uses TRBV7-2 and TRBJ2-1; 8 nucleotides match TRBD2. CDR1 and CDR2 (germline): SGHTA, FQGNSA. The V segment lost 6 bases and the J segment 8 bases; nucleotides outside the gene matches: 9. CDR3 length: 14 residues. The chain's CDR3 is CASRRTSLIYEQFF. CDR3 sequence (DNA): TGTGCCAGCAGGCGGACTAGCCTTATTTATGAGCAGTTCTTC.

The chain has TRBV30 and TRBJ2-2; 9 nucleotides align to TRBD2. V shed 5 bases, J shed 7 bases, and the junction held 11 bases outside the gene matches. The CDR3 is 15 amino acids. Germline V gene data show CDR1 as GTSNPN and CDR2 as SVGIG (reference sequence). Written as DNA, the CDR3 is TGTGCCTGGGACGGCGGGACTAGCTTCGGCGGGGAGCTGTTTTTT. This codes for CAWDGGTSFGGELFF.

This clone has more than one count but fewer than ten. V and J are TRBV4-2 and TRBJ2-5; TRBD2 matches 9 bases. Germline CDR1 and CDR2: LGHNA and YNFKEQ. With V trimmed by 0 bases and J by 5 bases, 10 bases remained unmatched. The CDR3 has 17 residues. This CDR3 is CASSQDIGAGGPETQYF. CDR3 coding DNA: TGTGCCAGCAGCCAAGATATTGGGGCGGGGGGGCCGGAGACCCAGTACTTC.

The chain joins TRBV18 to TRBJ2-3; 9 bases are shared with TRBD1. V lost 6 bases and J lost 1; bases outside the gene matches: 8. Per the germline V gene, CDR1 is KGHSH and CDR2 is LQKENI. This CDR3 spans 16 amino acids. CDR3 residues: CASSRVGDRGTDTQYF. The CDR3, as DNA: TGTGCCAGCTCGCGCGTGGGGGACAGGGGCACAGATACGCAGTATTTT.

The J gene is TRBJ2-1, the V gene TRBV6-4, with TRBD2 matching over 11 bases. Unmatched junction bases numbered 1, after V lost 4 bases and J lost 8 bases. Looked up from germline, CDR1 is MRHNA and CDR2 is SNTAGT. This CDR3 spans 13 amino acids. This CDR3 reads CASSVLAGDEQFF. In DNA form, the CDR3 reads TGTGCCAGCAGTGTACTAGCGGGGGATGAGCAGTTCTTC.

This chain joins TRBV4-3 and TRBJ2-1; TRBD2 aligns across 7 bases. The CDR3 is 17 amino acids. The germline V gene has CDR1 LGHNA and CDR2 YSLEER. V lost 2 bases, J lost 1 base, and 8 bases stayed unmatched. CDR3 sequence reads: CASSQRGGQRSYNEQFF. The CDR3 DNA sequence: TGCGCCAGCAGCCAAAGGGGAGGGCAGCGGTCCTACAATGAGCAGTTCTTC.

This chain links TRBV19 with TRBJ2-7, with TRBD2 as a possible D gene (6 bases). The CDR3 sequence is 14 residues long. V lost 3 bases to trimming and J lost 3 bases, with 12 bases between them. In germline, CDR1 is LNHDA, CDR2 SQIVND (reference sequence). The CDR3 here is CASSMGHGGYEQYF. CDR3 nucleotide sequence: TGTGCCAGTAGTATGGGGCACGGGGGCTACGAGCAGTACTTC. Drawing the rest from reference TRBV19 and TRBJ2-7, the complete variable domain is DGGITQSPKYLFRKEGQNVTLSCEQNLNHDAMYWYRQDPGQGLRLIYYSQIVNDFQKGDIAEGYSVSREKKESFPLTVTSAQKNPTAFYLCASSMGHGGYEQYFGPGTRLTVT.

The V gene is TRBV30, the J gene TRBJ2-5; 7 bases are shared with TRBD2. Trimming removed 0 bases from V and 6 bases from J; junction bases left unmatched: 10. Germline V gene lookup returns CDR1 GTSNPN and CDR2 SVGIG (reference sequence). This CDR3 is 15 amino acids long. The CDR3 DNA is TGTGCCTGGAGTGTCCCAGCGGGGTCAGGGAAGACCCAGTACTTC. As protein: CAWSVPAGSGKTQYF.

The chain is built from TRBV5-1 and TRBJ2-5; D may be TRBD1 (5 bases). This CDR3 spans 13 amino acids. V was cut by 7 bases and J by 1 base, with 11 bases left in between. Germline-derived CDR1 and CDR2 are SGHRS and YFSETQ. The CDR3, as DNA: TGCGCCAGCTCTGGGGCCAGCCAAGAGACCCAGTACTTC. This gives the protein CASSGASQETQYF.

The chain links TRBV5-6 to TRBJ1-4, with D unresolved. V dropped 2 bases and J dropped 8 bases, with 13 bases sitting between them. Germline CDR1 is SGHDT and CDR2 is YYEEEE. The CDR3 sequence is 14 residues long. The CDR3 spells CASSLGFAGEKLFF. The CDR3 bases are TGTGCCAGCAGCTTAGGGTTCGCGGGGGAAAAACTGTTTTTT. Filled out from reference TRBV5-6 and TRBJ1-4, the complete variable domain reads DAGVTQSPTHLIKTRGQQVTLRCSPKSGHDTVSWYQQALGQGPQFIFQYYEEEERQRGNFPDRFSGHQFPNYSSELNVNALLLGDSALYLCASSLGFAGEKLFFGSGTQLSVL.

The CDR3 region has the DNA TGTGCCAGCAGTTACTCGGACAGCCCTAATGAAAAACTGTTTTTT. This codes for CASSYSDSPNEKLFF. The chain carries TRBV6-5 and TRBJ1-4, with TRBD1 as a possible D gene (6 bases). This CDR3 is 15 amino acids long. The V and J ends lost 0 bases and 3 bases respectively, with 8 bases between them. Germline CDR1 reads MNHEY; CDR2 reads SVGAGI.

The CDR3 region is CASSWDSYNEQFF. The CDR3 coding sequence is TGCGCCAGCAGCTGGGACAGCTACAATGAGCAGTTCTTC. The V call is TRBV5-1, the J call TRBJ2-1, with 7 nucleotides matching TRBD1. V shed 3 bases and J 3 bases; nucleotides not matched to a gene: 0. Germline-derived CDR1 and CDR2 are SGHRS and YFSETQ. This CDR3 has 13 amino acids.

The V gene is TRBV7-2, the J gene TRBJ2-2; 7 nucleotides align to TRBD1. V lost 1 base to trimming and J lost 0 bases; unmatched junction nucleotides: 5. The germline gives CDR1 SGHTA, CDR2 FQGNSA. This CDR3 region has 17 residues. The CDR3 DNA sequence: TGTGCCAGCAGCTTAGATACCGGGACAGCGAACACCGGGGAGCTGTTTTTT. It codes for CASSLDTGTANTGELFF.

The chain links TRBV5-6 to TRBJ2-7, with TRBD2 as a possible D gene (5 bases). The CDR3 sequence is 13 residues long. Germline-derived CDR1 and CDR2 are SGHDT and YYEEEE. Trimming pared 1 base from V and 5 bases from J, leaving 10 bases between. This CDR3 reads CASSLWPGNEQYF. CDR3 sequence (DNA): TGTGCCAGCAGCTTGTGGCCGGGGAACGAGCAGTACTTC.

The V gene is TRBV6-4, the J gene TRBJ2-5, with 8 bases matching TRBD1. The V segment lost 4 bases and the J segment 8 bases; nucleotides outside the gene matches: 15. In germline, CDR1 is MRHNA, CDR2 SNTAGT. The CDR3 is 16 amino acids. In nucleotides, the CDR3 is TGTGCCAGCAGTGCCAGGGGGCGATACGGTCGCTTTACCCAGTACTTC. Amino acid sequence: CASSARGRYGRFTQYF.

The chain employs TRBV6-1 and TRBJ2-7, with TRBD2 matching 12 bases. V lost 3 bases to trimming and J lost 5 bases; unmatched junction nucleotides: 5. This CDR3 is 15 amino acids long. Germline CDR1 is MNHNS and CDR2 is SASEGT. The CDR3 is CASSELAGGPHEQYF. In DNA, the CDR3 is TGTGCCAGCAGTGAGCTAGCGGGAGGGCCCCACGAGCAGTACTTC.

CDR3 residues: CASSERGQGADTQYF. CDR3 DNA: TGTGCCAGCAGTGAAAGGGGACAGGGTGCAGATACGCAGTATTTT. This chain uses TRBV6-1 with TRBJ2-3; the match to TRBD1 covers 9 bases. CDR3 length: 15 residues. Germline CDR1 reads MNHNS; CDR2 reads SASEGT. Trimming at V came to 2 bases and at J to 4 bases, leaving 4 bases not matched to a gene.

The V gene is TRBV2, the J gene TRBJ1-4; maybe TRBD1 (5 bases). Trimming left V 6 bases short and J 1 base short, with 6 bases between. Per the germline V gene, CDR1 is SNHLY and CDR2 is FYNNEI. The CDR3 contains 13 residues. The CDR3 DNA sequence: TGTGCCAGCAGGGGGGGAACTAATGAAAAACTGTTTTTT. Its translation: CASRGGTNEKLFF.

This clone has more than one count but fewer than ten. The chain has TRBV27 and TRBJ2-4, with D unclear. The germline V and J ends were trimmed by 3 bases and 1 base, with 4 bases remaining between them. From germline, CDR1 is MNHEY and CDR2 SMNVEV (reference sequence). This CDR3 is built from 13 residues. CDR3 residues: CASSFSAKNIQYF. Here the CDR3 DNA reads TGTGCCAGCAGTTTTTCTGCCAAAAACATTCAGTACTTC.

The chain joins TRBV18 to TRBJ1-2; perhaps TRBD1 as D (5 bases). Looked up from germline, CDR1 is KGHSH and CDR2 is LQKENI. Trimming removed 4 bases at V and 2 bases at J, with 14 bases between. This CDR3 contains 15 residues. The CDR3 nucleotides are TGTGCCAGCTCACTCTCGGACATAGGGAACTATGGCTACACCTTC. This codes for CASSLSDIGNYGYTF.

The chain couples TRBV6-1 to TRBJ2-7; TRBD1 might be the D (6 bases). This CDR3 spans 15 amino acids. V was trimmed by 8 bases and J by 2 bases, leaving 19 bases between them. Germline CDR1 and CDR2: MNHNS and SASEGT. Here the CDR3 reads CASSESGRGTYEQYF. CDR3 DNA: TGTGCCAGCTCCGAATCGGGCAGGGGAACCTACGAGCAGTACTTC.

This clone was counted a few times. This chain connects TRBV5-4 to TRBJ2-3; no clear D gene. This CDR3 is built from 15 residues. Germline V gives CDR1 SGHNT, CDR2 YYREEE (reference sequence). The V end was cut by 1 base, the J end by 2 bases, with 11 bases between. CDR3 in amino acids: CASSLNFHSTDTQYF. DNA for the CDR3: TGTGCCAGCAGCTTGAACTTCCACTCCACAGATACGCAGTATTTT. Full variable domain (remainder filled in from reference TRBV5-4 and TRBJ2-3): ETGVTQSPTHLIKTRGQQVTLRCSSQSGHNTVSWYQQALGQGPQFIFQYYREEENGRGNFPPRFSGLQFPNYSSELNVNALELDDSALYLCASSLNFHSTDTQYFGPGTRLTVL.

V is TRBV7-6 and J is TRBJ1-2; D perhaps matches TRBD1 (6 bases). CDR3 length: 15 residues. V dropped 1 base and J dropped 4 bases, with 13 bases sitting between them. CDR1 and CDR2 (germline): SGHVS, FNYEAQ. The CDR3 region has the DNA TGTGCCAGCAGCTTAGAGGCAGGGGCGGCCTATGGCTACACCTTC. It translates to CASSLEAGAAYGYTF.

CDR3 amino acids: CASSPRTGYSGNTIYF. CDR3 nucleotide sequence: TGTGCCAGCTCACCGCGGACGGGATACTCTGGAAACACCATATATTTT. This chain connects TRBV18 to TRBJ1-3; D gene ambiguous. The ends were cut back, 3 bases at V and 0 bases at J, with 12 bases in the middle. Germline values: CDR1 KGHSH, CDR2 LQKENI. The CDR3 sequence is 16 residues long.

The chain recombines TRBV28 with TRBJ2-1, with 11 bases that match TRBD2. Germline V gene sequence: CDR1 MDHEN, CDR2 SYDVKM. The V gene end was trimmed by 6 bases and the J gene end by 8 bases; junction bases not matched to a gene: 6. This CDR3 has 14 amino acids. The chain's CDR3 is CASRLAGVLDEQFF. Here the CDR3 DNA reads TGTGCCAGCAGACTAGCGGGAGTTCTAGATGAGCAGTTCTTC.